Listed here is a single TCR beta chain. Its antigen is undetermined. This sample is part of a study of lymphopenia after photon versus proton radiotherapy. The V end lost 5 bases, the J end lost 1 base, and 15 bases lay between the germline ends. The CDR3 totals 16 residues. Germline V gives CDR1 LGHNA, CDR2 YSLEER. Study-wide results and caveats: After lymphocyte nadir, photon-treated repertoires showed oligoclonal expansion, especially CD8+ Temra. A bigger post-nadir fall in TCR diversity correlated inversely with survival time in deceased patients. Proton therapy kept repertoires fairly stable, unlike photons, which gained effector/memory cells. Survival link was tested only in deceased patients; proton benefit remains a possibility.

Assay: immunoSEQ multiplex PCR; the TCRdb copy retains only in-frame clones and omits some. The table shows fewer than 25,000 clones, with about 89% occurring only once. The chain recombines TRBV4-3 with TRBJ1-5; D is perhaps TRBD1 (5 bases). The receptor comes from an elderly man with esophageal cancer. Sequenced here: peripheral blood, sampled from a patient treated with proton-based radiotherapy. CDR3 region: CASSASWGESNQPQHF. In DNA form, the CDR3 reads TGCGCCAGCAGCGCGTCGTGGGGGGAGAGCAATCAGCCCCAGCATTTT.